The 2 T cell receptor beta chains listed next were all sequenced from one sample in a study of human T cells and chemical hapten exposure. In TCRdb, the RACE reads were re-called with MiXCR into one record per CDR3 protein. Here the sample spans around 200,000 distinct CDR3 sequences, around 25% being singletons. Time point of the sample: patch test 3, about 24 weeks after DPC sensitization. The treatment: therapeutic diphenylcyclopropenone sensitization with weekly scalp DPC. Sequencing was performed on whole blood, taken in connection with sensitization to the hapten diphenylcyclopropenone (DPC). The receptors originated from a woman aged 35 to 49 with alopecia areata. Some clones in this sample may be carry-over from other donors' samples.

This clonotype appeared a few times. This rearrangement joins TRBV10-2 to TRBJ2-6; possibly TRBD1 for D (6 bases). Per the germline V gene, CDR1 is WSHSY and CDR2 is SAAADI. This CDR3 is 17 amino acids long. V was trimmed by 8 bases and J by 1 base, leaving 18 bases between them. CDR3 sequence: CASSLRGRESGANVLTF. CDR3 in DNA: TGCGCCAGCTCACTCAGGGGTAGGGAGTCTGGGGCCAACGTCCTGACTTTC.

In its sample, this clonotype was seen a few times. The chain is built from TRBV9 and TRBJ2-5; D remains unclear. Germline V gene lookup returns CDR1 SGDLS and CDR2 YYNGEE. CDR3 length equals 13 residues. V shed 0 bases and J shed 4 bases, with 7 bases lying between them. The chain's CDR3 is CASSVGNGETQYF. Here the CDR3 DNA reads TGTGCCAGCAGCGTAGGTAATGGAGAGACCCAGTACTTC.